This T cell receptor (beta chain) was captured in a study of beta chain features in type 1 diabetes. Study context: There was similarity between patients and healthy donors in age, gender and cell yields.

V was clipped by 1 base and J by 6 bases; unmatched bases: 5. CDR1 and CDR2 (germline): SGHNT, YYREEE (reference sequence). The CDR3 loop spans 15 amino acids. This clone has just a few counts. The sequenced template was cDNA made from the entire isolated RNA. Assay: immunoSEQ multiplex PCR; the TCRdb copy retains only in-frame clones and omits some. The repertoire has 300,000 to 350,000 clones, around 7.6% of them found once; the top ten carry less than 0.5%. Input material: central memory CD4+ T cells from blood. The chain uses TRBV5-4 and TRBJ2-2; 8 bases align to TRBD2. This TCR was sampled from a woman in her late teens or twenties in good health. CDR3 in amino acids: CASSLSGGSAGELFF. CDR3 nucleotide sequence: TGTGCCAGCAGCTTGAGCGGGGGCTCAGCCGGGGAGCTGTTTTTT. Together with reference TRBV5-4 and TRBJ2-2, the CDR3 gives the full variable domain: ETGVTQSPTHLIKTRGQQVTLRCSSQSGHNTVSWYQQALGQGPQFIFQYYREEENGRGNFPPRFSGLQFPNYSSELNVNALELDDSALYLCASSLSGGSAGELFFGEGSRLTVL.